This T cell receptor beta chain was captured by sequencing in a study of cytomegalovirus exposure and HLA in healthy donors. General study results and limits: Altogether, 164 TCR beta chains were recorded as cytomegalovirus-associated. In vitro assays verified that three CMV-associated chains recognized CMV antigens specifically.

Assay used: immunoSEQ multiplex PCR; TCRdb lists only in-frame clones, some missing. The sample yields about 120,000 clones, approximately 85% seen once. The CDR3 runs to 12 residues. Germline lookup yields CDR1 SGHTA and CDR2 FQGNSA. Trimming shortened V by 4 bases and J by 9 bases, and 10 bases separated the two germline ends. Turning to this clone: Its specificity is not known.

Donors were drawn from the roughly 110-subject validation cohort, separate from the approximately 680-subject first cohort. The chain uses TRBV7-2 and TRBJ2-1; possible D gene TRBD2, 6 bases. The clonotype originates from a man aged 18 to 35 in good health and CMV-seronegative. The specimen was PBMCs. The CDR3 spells CASSWGTFEQFF. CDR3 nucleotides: TGTGCCAGCAGCTGGGGGACTTTTGAGCAGTTCTTC.